This TCR beta chain was observed in a study of shared clonotypes between healthy human individuals. Overall study results and limits: Collection of samples was limited to blood; tissue repertoires likely differ.

Worth noting for this clone: What it binds is not known.

Germline CDR1 reads MGHDK; CDR2 reads SYGVNS. Trimming cost V 6 bases and J 1 base, with 24 bases left between them. The CDR3 runs 18 residues. The assay was run at deep level. Only in-frame clones appear in the TCRdb table, and some are missing; sequencing was by immunoSEQ multiplex PCR. The profile shows more than 850,000 clones, 78% of them singletons. Sequences were obtained from memory CD4+ T cells from PBMCs. Indicated subset: CD45RA-negative fraction. The rearrangement links TRBV25-1 to TRBJ1-1, with TRBD1 as a possible D gene (5 bases). The TCR comes from a young man in good health. Some clones in this sample may be carry-over from other donors' samples. The CDR3: CASSARGGGRRTNTEAFF. The CDR3 bases are TGTGCCAGCAGCGCCCGAGGTGGGGGGAGAAGGACGAACACTGAAGCTTTCTTT.